The subject of this entry is one T cell receptor (beta chain). The target antigen is unknown. This sample was included in a study of OX40 agonist ivuxolimab in advanced cancers. For the study at large: Dose-escalation subjects each had hepatocellular carcinoma, melanoma, renal cell or head and neck cancer. Findings and limits, study-wide: At doses 0.1 to 3.0 mg/kg, CD4+ and CD8+ clones expanded.

The germline CDR1 and CDR2 sequences are GTSNPN and SVGIG (reference sequence). V was clipped by 2 bases and J by 4 bases, with 11 bases between them. CDR3 length: 14 residues. Libraries were prepared by immunoSEQ multiplex PCR; TCRdb keeps only in-frame clonotypes and omits some of them. This table has approximately 79,000 clones, over 70% appearing once. The sample here was CD4+ or CD8+ T cells sorted from blood, taken in a trial of the OX40 agonist ivuxolimab. V is TRBV30 and J is TRBJ1-4, with D perhaps matching TRBD1 (6 bases). The TCR comes from an adult with an advanced solid tumor such as melanoma, head and neck, liver or kidney cancer. CDR3 amino acids: CAWSFGGFNEKLFF. The CDR3 nucleotides read TGTGCCTGGAGTTTTGGGGGCTTTAATGAAAAACTGTTTTTT.